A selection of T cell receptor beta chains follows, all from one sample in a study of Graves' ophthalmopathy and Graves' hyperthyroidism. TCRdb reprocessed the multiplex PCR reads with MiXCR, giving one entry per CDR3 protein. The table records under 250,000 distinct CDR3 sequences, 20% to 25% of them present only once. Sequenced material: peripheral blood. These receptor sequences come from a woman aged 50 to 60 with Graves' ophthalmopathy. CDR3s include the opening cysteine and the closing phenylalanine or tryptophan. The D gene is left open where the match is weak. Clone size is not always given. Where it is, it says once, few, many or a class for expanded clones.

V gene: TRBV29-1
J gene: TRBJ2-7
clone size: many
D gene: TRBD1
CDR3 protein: CSVTGVDEQYF
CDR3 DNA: TGCAGCGTGACAGGGGTCGACGAGCAGTACTTC

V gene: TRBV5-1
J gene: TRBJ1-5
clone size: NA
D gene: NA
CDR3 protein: CASSLGGAQANQPQHF
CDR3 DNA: TGCGCCAGCAGCTTGGGGGGGGCCCAGGCCAATCAGCCCCAGCATTTT

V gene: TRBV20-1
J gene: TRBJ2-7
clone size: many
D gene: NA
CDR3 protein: CSASTMISNTLYEQYF
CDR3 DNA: TGCAGTGCTAGTACGATGATCTCAAACACCCTCTACGAGCAGTACTTC

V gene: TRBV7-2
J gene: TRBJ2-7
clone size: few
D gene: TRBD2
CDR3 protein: CASSTYGTNYEQYF
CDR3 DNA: TGTGCCAGCAGCACATATGGGACTAACTACGAGCAGTACTTC

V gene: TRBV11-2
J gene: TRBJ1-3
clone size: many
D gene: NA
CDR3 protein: CASSEHGNTIYF
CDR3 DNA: TGTGCCAGCAGCGAGCACGGAAACACCATATATTTT

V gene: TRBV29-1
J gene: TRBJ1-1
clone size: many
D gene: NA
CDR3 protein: CSVYRSTEAFF
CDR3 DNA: TGCAGCGTTTATAGAAGCACTGAAGCTTTCTTT

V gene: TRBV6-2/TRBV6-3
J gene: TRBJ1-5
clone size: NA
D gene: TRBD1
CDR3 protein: CASRGTGGLGQPQHF
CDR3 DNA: TGTGCCAGCAGGGGGACAGGGGGCCTGGGTCAGCCCCAGCATTTT

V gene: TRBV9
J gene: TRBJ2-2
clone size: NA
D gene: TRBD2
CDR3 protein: CASSVESGGRVAGELFF
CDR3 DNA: TGTGCCAGCAGCGTAGAGTCTGGCGGGAGGGTCGCCGGGGAGCTGTTTTTT

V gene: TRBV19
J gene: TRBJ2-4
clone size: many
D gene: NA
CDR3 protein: CASSGPAKNIQYF
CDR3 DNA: TGTGCCAGTAGTGGCCCAGCCAAAAACATTCAGTACTTC

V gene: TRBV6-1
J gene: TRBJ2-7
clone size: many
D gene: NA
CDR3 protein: CASSDRGGSAEQYF
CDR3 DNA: TGTGCCAGCAGTGACAGGGGCGGATCAGCCGAGCAGTACTTC

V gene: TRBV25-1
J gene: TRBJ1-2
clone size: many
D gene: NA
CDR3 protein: CASSEGTAYGYTF
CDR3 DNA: TGTGCCAGCAGTGAAGGGACGGCGTATGGCTACACCTTC

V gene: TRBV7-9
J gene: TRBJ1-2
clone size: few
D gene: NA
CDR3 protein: CASSFNGYGYTF
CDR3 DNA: TGTGCCAGCAGTTTTAACGGATATGGCTACACCTTC

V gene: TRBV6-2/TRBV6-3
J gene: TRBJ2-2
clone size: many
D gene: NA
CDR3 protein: CASRPYGTGVTPGSCFF
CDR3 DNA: NA

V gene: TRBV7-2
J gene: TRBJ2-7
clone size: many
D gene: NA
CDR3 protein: CASSDRLAAEQYF
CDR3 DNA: TGTGCCAGCAGCGACCGATTAGCTGCCGAGCAGTACTTC

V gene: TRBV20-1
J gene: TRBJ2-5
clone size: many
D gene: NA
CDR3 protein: CSASWGETQYF
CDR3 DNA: TGCAGTGCCAGCTGGGGGGAGACCCAGTACTTC

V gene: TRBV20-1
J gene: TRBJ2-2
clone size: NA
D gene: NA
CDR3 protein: CSAHASGTNTGELFF
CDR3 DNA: TGCAGTGCCCACGCGTCAGGGACGAACACCGGGGAGCTGTTTTTT

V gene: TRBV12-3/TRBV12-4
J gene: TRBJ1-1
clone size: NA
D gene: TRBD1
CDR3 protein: CASSLATGVATEAFF
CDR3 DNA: TGTGCCAGCAGTTTGGCCACAGGGGTGGCCACTGAAGCTTTCTTT

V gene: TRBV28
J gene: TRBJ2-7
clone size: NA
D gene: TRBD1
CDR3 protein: CASSPRDRRVRATNYEQYF
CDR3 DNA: TGTGCCAGCAGTCCCCGGGACAGGCGAGTCAGGGCCACTAACTACGAGCAGTACTTC

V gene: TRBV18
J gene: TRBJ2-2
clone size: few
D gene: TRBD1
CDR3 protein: CASSSGTGHTGELFF
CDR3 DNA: TGTGCCAGCTCCTCCGGGACAGGGCACACCGGGGAGCTGTTTTTT

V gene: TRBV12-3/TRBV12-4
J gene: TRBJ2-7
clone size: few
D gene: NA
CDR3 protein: CASSRRSEQYF
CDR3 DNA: TGTGCCAGCAGTCGCCGCTCCGAGCAGTACTTC

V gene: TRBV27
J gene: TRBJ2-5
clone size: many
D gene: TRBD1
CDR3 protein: CASRDSQKSYF
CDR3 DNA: TGTGCCAGTCGGGACAGCCAAAAGTCGTACTTC

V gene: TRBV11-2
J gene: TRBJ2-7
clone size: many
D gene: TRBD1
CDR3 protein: CASSLDKGAGYEQYF
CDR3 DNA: TGTGCCAGCAGCTTAGATAAGGGGGCGGGCTACGAGCAGTACTTC

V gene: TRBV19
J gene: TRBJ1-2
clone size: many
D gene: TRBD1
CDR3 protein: CASRAGGTGGAIPYGYTF
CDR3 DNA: TGTGCCAGTAGGGCGGGCGGAACAGGGGGCGCGATACCCTATGGCTACACCTTC

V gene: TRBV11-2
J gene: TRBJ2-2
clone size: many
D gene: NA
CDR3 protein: CASSGTGNTGELFF
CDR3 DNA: TGTGCCAGCAGCGGAACCGGGAACACCGGGGAGCTGTTTTTT

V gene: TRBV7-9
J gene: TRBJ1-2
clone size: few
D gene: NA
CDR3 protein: CASRPDTGGYTF
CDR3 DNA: TGTGCCAGCAGACCCGACACAGGTGGCTACACCTTC

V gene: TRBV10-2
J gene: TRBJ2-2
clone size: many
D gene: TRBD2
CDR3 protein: CASRSGRSTGELFF
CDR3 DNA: TGCGCCAGCAGGAGCGGGAGGTCCACCGGGGAGCTGTTTTTT

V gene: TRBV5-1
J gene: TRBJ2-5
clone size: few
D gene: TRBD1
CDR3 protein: CASSLGRQGETQYF
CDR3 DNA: TGCGCCAGCAGCTTGGGACGACAGGGAGAGACCCAGTACTTC